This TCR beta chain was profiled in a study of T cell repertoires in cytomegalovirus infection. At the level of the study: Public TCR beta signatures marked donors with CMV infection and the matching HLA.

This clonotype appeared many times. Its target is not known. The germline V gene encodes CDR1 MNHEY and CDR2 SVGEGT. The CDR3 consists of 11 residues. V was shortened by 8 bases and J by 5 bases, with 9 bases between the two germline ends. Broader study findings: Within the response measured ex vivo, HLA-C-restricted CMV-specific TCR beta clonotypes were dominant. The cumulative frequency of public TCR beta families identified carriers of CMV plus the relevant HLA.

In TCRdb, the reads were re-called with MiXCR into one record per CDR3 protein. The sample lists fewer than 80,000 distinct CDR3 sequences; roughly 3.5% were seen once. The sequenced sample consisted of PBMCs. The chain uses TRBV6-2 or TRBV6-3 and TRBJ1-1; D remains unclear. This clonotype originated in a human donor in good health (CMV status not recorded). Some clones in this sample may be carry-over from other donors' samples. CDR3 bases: TGTGCCAGCCGGGAGAGGACTGAAGCTTTCTTT. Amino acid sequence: CASRERTEAFF.